The 24 T cell receptor beta chains below were found in one sample sequenced in a study of blood T cell repertoires in COVID-19. Produced via immunoSEQ multiplex PCR; TCRdb's table is partial and in-frame only. This table has approximately 150,000 clones, more than 70% appearing once. Sequencing was done on a sample of peripheral blood. All receptors come from a human donor in a cohort sampled during active COVID-19.

V usage is TRBV19 and J usage is TRBJ1-2, with TRBD1 as a possible D gene (5 bases). The CDR3 is made up of 14 amino acids. Trimming removed 5 bases at V and 8 bases at J, with 18 bases between. CDR1 is LNHDA, CDR2 SQIVND, per germline (reference sequence). The CDR3 DNA is TGTGCCAGTAGTGACTCTGGTAGGGGTCAGGGCTACACCTTC. This codes for CASSDSGRGQGYTF.

This chain uses TRBV3-1 (or the pseudogene TRBV3-2) with TRBJ2-7; no reliable D call. Germline V gives CDR1 LGHDT, CDR2 YNNKEL (reference sequence). Trimming cost V 2 bases and J 6 bases, with 8 bases left between them. The CDR3 is 12 residues long. The CDR3 is CASSQTPGEQYF. The CDR3 DNA sequence: TGTGCCAGCAGCCAAACCCCCGGCGAGCAGTACTTC.

The sample holds a few counts of this clone. The chain couples TRBV2 to TRBJ2-7; TRBD2 aligns across 7 bases. This CDR3 has 15 residues. The V segment lost 2 bases and the J segment 2 bases; nucleotides outside the gene matches: 6. Germline-derived CDR1 and CDR2 are SNHLY and FYNNEI. As DNA, the CDR3 is TGTGCCAGCAGTGAATATCCGGGGGGACCCTACGAGCAGTACTTC. This gives the protein CASSEYPGGPYEQYF.

The rearrangement uses TRBV9 and TRBJ2-7, with 7 nucleotides matching TRBD2. After removal of 8 bases from V and 2 bases from J, the junction contained 10 bases not matched to a gene. Germline values: CDR1 SGDLS, CDR2 YYNGEE. The CDR3 has 14 amino acids. The CDR3 coding sequence is TGTGCCAGTTCACCGGGACTAATACCCTACGAGCAGTACTTC. Protein: CASSPGLIPYEQYF.

The rearrangement uses TRBV7-6 and TRBJ1-2; 11 bases fit TRBD1. The CDR3 consists of 15 residues. Looked up from germline, CDR1 is SGHVS and CDR2 is FNYEAQ. The V and J ends lost 6 bases and 3 bases, in that order; junction bases with no gene match: 6. The CDR3 spells CASRPGTGGDYGYTF. The CDR3 region has the DNA TGTGCCAGCAGGCCTGGGACAGGGGGAGACTATGGCTACACCTTC.

This chain joins TRBV9 and TRBJ1-2; the match to TRBD1 covers 7 bases. The V gene end was trimmed by 3 bases and the J gene end by 4 bases; junction bases not matched to a gene: 9. CDR3 size: 15 residues. Germline CDR1 is SGDLS and CDR2 is YYNGEE. The DNA of the CDR3 is TGTGCCAGCAGCGAGGATGTGGGACAGCCCTATGGCTACACCTTC. It encodes CASSEDVGQPYGYTF.

The gene calls are TRBV13 and TRBJ2-7; TRBD1 matches 7 bases. V was clipped by 4 bases and J by 0 bases; unmatched bases: 6. The CDR3 runs to 15 residues. From germline, CDR1 is PRHDT and CDR2 FYEKMQ (reference sequence). The CDR3 nucleotides read TGTGCCAGCAGCTCCCTCCGGGACAGCTCCTACGAGCAGTACTTC. Amino acids: CASSSLRDSSYEQYF.

The V and J genes are TRBV7-9 and TRBJ1-2; 7 bases line up with TRBD1. The CDR3 length is 15 residues. With V trimmed by 1 base and J by 6 bases, 8 bases remained unmatched. Germline assignment: CDR1 SEHNR and CDR2 FQNEAQ (reference sequence). In DNA form, the CDR3 reads TGTGCCAGCAGCTTAGGGGGGAACAGGGGACATGGCTACACCTTC. Translated: CASSLGGNRGHGYTF. The full variable domain, in which reference TRBV7-9 and TRBJ1-2 provide the parts outside the CDR3, is DTGVSQNPRHKITKRGQNVTFRCDPISEHNRLYWYRQTLGQGPEFLTYFQNEAQLEKSRLLSDRFSAERPKGSFSTLEIQRTEQGDSAMYLCASSLGGNRGHGYTFGSGTRLTVV.

V is TRBV9 and J is TRBJ2-7; no clear D. Trimming cost V 5 bases and J 4 bases, with 13 bases left between them. Germline V gene lookup returns CDR1 SGDLS and CDR2 YYNGEE. The CDR3 runs 13 residues. DNA for the CDR3: TGTGCCAGCAGTTCCGGTCCCACGTACGAGCAGTACTTC. This sequence encodes CASSSGPTYEQYF.

V usage is TRBV23-1 and J usage is TRBJ2-1; the match to TRBD1 covers 10 bases. TRBV23-1 is marked as an open reading frame, function uncertain. Trimming at V came to 3 bases and at J to 8 bases, leaving 13 bases not matched to a gene. The CDR3 covers 17 residues. The CDR3 is CASSQSFRDRGCHEQFF. For the CDR3, the DNA is TGCGCCAGCAGTCAGTCGTTCCGGGACAGGGGCTGCCATGAGCAGTTCTTC.

The chain links TRBV30 to TRBJ1-1; D unclear. CDR3 size: 12 residues. Trimming took 4 bases from V and 3 from J, leaving 9 bases between them. CDR1 is GTSNPN, CDR2 SVGIG, per germline (reference sequence). This CDR3 reads CAWNTLDTEAFF. The CDR3 DNA follows: TGTGCCTGGAACACGTTGGACACTGAAGCTTTCTTT.

The V gene is TRBV9, the J gene TRBJ2-5; D possibly corresponds to TRBD1 (5 bases). The V and J ends lost 4 bases and 2 bases respectively, with 18 bases between them. Germline values: CDR1 SGDLS, CDR2 YYNGEE. This CDR3 contains 16 residues. In DNA, the CDR3 is TGTGCCAGCAGCCCCCCTCTAGGAACAGGACAAGAGACCCAGTACTTC. Translation gives CASSPPLGTGQETQYF.

The chain combines TRBV11-3 with TRBJ2-1, with 7 bases that match TRBD2. V shed 4 bases, J shed 4 bases, and the junction held 10 bases outside the gene matches. Per germline, CDR1 SGHNT and CDR2 YENEEA. This CDR3 spans 16 amino acids. In DNA, the CDR3 is TGTGCCAGCAGCTCCCGACTGGGGAGGGGATACAATGAGCAGTTCTTC. Protein sequence: CASSSRLGRGYNEQFF.

The V and J genes are TRBV7-2 and TRBJ2-3, with TRBD2 identical over 12 bases. The CDR3 is 16 residues long. Germline CDR1 and CDR2: SGHTA and FQGNSA. V was clipped by 3 bases and J by 5 bases; unmatched bases: 6. CDR3 bases: TGTGCCAGCAGCTTTGCTAGCGGGGGGGCCGGAGATACGCAGTATTTT. This encodes CASSFASGGAGDTQYF.

As DNA, the CDR3 is TGTGCCAGCAGCGACAGGGGGCGGCCGTCAGATACGCAGTATTTT. Translated: CASSDRGRPSDTQYF. This chain uses TRBV7-7 with TRBJ2-3, with 10 bases aligning to TRBD1. Per germline, CDR1 SSHAT and CDR2 FNYEAQ (reference sequence). The trim removed 5 bases at V and 4 bases at J, leaving 6 bases unmatched. The CDR3 covers 15 residues.

V gene TRBV9 combines with J gene TRBJ2-3, with 7 positions matching TRBD2. The trim removed 0 bases at V and 1 base at J, leaving 11 bases unmatched. Germline V CDR1 and CDR2: SGDLS, YYNGEE. CDR3 length: 18 amino acids. The CDR3: CASSVAATSVKGTDTQYF. In DNA form, the CDR3 reads TGTGCCAGCAGCGTAGCGGCCACTAGCGTCAAGGGCACAGATACGCAGTATTTT.

The rearrangement links TRBV20-1 to TRBJ1-2; a possible D gene is TRBD1 (5 bases). Germline values: CDR1 DFQATT, CDR2 SNEGSKA (reference sequence). The V end was cut by 3 bases, the J end by 6 bases, with 17 bases between. There are 14 residues in the CDR3. CDR3 residues: CSASLDHGRDGYTF. The CDR3 DNA follows: TGCAGTGCTAGTCTGGACCACGGCAGGGATGGCTACACCTTC.

The rearrangement links TRBV4-3 to TRBJ2-7, with D unclear. Trimming left V 0 bases short and J 2 bases short, with 8 bases between. This CDR3 is built from 14 residues. Germline V lookup: CDR1 LGHNA, CDR2 YSLEER. The DNA of the CDR3 is TGCGCCAGCAGCCAAGATCCCAGAACCTACGAGCAGTACTTC. Residues: CASSQDPRTYEQYF.

The genes are TRBV5-1 and TRBJ1-2; 8 bases are shared with TRBD1. Germline V gives CDR1 SGHRS, CDR2 YFSETQ. The CDR3 consists of 14 residues. Losses at the gene ends were 3 bases for V and 2 bases for J; bases not matched to a gene: 3. The CDR3 DNA reads TGCGCCAGCAGCTGGGGACAGGCAAACTATGGCTACACCTTC. The encoded protein is CASSWGQANYGYTF.

This clone is a singleton in its sample. The chain couples TRBV6-6 to TRBJ2-3; 8 positions match TRBD2. The V gene end was trimmed by 2 bases and the J gene end by 1 base; junction bases not matched to a gene: 5. The germline gives CDR1 MNHNY, CDR2 SVGAGI (reference sequence). The CDR3 consists of 16 residues. Written as DNA, the CDR3 is TGTGCCAGCAGTTACATCGGGGGGGCGGGCACAGATACGCAGTATTTT. Protein: CASSYIGGAGTDTQYF.

This clone was seen only once. This chain uses TRBV5-1 with TRBJ2-1; TRBD1 agrees at 11 bases. Germline assignment: CDR1 SGHRS and CDR2 YFSETQ. V was clipped by 0 bases and J by 5 bases; unmatched bases: 16. This CDR3 comprises 20 residues. In DNA form, the CDR3 reads TGCGCCAGCAGCTTGGGAGTCCCGGGACAGGGGGTAGGACTAAACAATGAGCAGTTCTTC. Its translation is CASSLGVPGQGVGLNNEQFF. Filled out from reference TRBV5-1 and TRBJ2-1, the complete variable domain reads KAGVTQTPRYLIKTRGQQVTLSCSPISGHRSVSWYQQTPGQGLQFLFEYFSETQRNKGNFPGRFSGRQFSNSRSEMNVSTLELGDSALYLCASSLGVPGQGVGLNNEQFFGPGTRLTVL.

This chain uses TRBV7-2 with TRBJ1-1; D remains ambiguous. Germline V gene data show CDR1 as SGHTA and CDR2 as FQGNSA. Trimming took off 2 bases at V and 2 bases at J, with 15 bases between the two ends. This CDR3 spans 16 amino acids. In DNA, the CDR3 is TGTGCCAGCAGCTTAACCGACACGGGGTTCAACACTGAAGCTTTCTTT. Its translation is CASSLTDTGFNTEAFF.

The J gene is TRBJ1-5, the V gene TRBV6-5, with 9 bases matching TRBD1. Germline assignment: CDR1 MNHEY and CDR2 SVGAGI. V shed 6 bases and J 3 bases; nucleotides not matched to a gene: 6. The CDR3 covers 15 residues. The CDR3 region is CASRPGQGFNQPQHF. The DNA for the CDR3 is TGTGCCAGCAGGCCGGGACAGGGTTTCAATCAGCCCCAGCATTTT.

This chain links TRBV9 with TRBJ2-2; TRBD2 matches at 16 bases. The CDR3 is 16 residues long. Germline CDR1 and CDR2: SGDLS and YYNGEE. Germline trimming cut 3 bases from V and 7 bases from J; bases unmatched to any gene: 3. The CDR3 sequence: CASSEGLAGGGGELFF. The CDR3 coding sequence is TGTGCCAGCAGCGAGGGACTAGCGGGGGGGGGCGGGGAGCTGTTTTTT. Looking up the rest from reference TRBV9 and TRBJ2-2 gives the full variable domain: DSGVTQTPKHLITATGQRVTLRCSPRSGDLSVYWYQQSLDQGLQFLIQYYNGEERAKGNILERFSAQQFPDLHSELNLSSLELGDSALYFCASSEGLAGGGGELFFGEGSRLTVL.